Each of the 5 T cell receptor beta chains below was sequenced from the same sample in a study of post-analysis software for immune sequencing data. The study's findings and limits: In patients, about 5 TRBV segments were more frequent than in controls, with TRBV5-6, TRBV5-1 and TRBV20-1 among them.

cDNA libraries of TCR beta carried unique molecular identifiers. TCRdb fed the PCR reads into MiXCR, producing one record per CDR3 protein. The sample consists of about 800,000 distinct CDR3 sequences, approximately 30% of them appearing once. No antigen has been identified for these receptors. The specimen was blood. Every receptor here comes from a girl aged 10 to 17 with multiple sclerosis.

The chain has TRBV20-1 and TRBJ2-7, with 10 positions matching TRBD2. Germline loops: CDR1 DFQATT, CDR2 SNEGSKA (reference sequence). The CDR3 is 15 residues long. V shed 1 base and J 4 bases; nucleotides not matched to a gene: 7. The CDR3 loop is CSARVLAGMKYEQYF. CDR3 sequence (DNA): TGCAGTGCTAGAGTACTAGCGGGAATGAAATACGAGCAGTACTTC.

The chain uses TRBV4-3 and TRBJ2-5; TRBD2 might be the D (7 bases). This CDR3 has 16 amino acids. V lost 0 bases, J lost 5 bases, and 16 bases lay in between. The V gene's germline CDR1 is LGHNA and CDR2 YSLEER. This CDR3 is CASSQDAAGAGETQYF. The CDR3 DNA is TGCGCCAGCAGCCAAGATGCGGCGGGGGCTGGGGAGACCCAGTACTTC.

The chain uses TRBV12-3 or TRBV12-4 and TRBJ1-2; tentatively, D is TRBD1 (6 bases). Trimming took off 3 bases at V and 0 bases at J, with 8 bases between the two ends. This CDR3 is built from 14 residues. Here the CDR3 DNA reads TGTGCCAGCAGTTTCAGGGGAGCTAACTATGGCTACACCTTC. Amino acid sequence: CASSFRGANYGYTF.

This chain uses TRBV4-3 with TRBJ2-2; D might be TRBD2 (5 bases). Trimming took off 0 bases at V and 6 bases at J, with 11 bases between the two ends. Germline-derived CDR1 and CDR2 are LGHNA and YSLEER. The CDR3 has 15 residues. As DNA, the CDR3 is TGCGCCAGCAGCCAAGATTGGAGGTTAGCCGGGGAGCTGTTTTTT. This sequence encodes CASSQDWRLAGELFF.

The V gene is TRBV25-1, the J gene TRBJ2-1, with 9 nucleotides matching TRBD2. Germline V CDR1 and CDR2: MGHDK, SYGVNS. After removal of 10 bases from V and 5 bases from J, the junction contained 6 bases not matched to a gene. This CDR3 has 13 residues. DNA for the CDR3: TGTGCCACCCGACTAGCGGCCCACAATGAGCAGTTCTTC. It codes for CATRLAAHNEQFF.